These T cell receptor beta chains were read from a single sample in a study of blood T cell repertoires in COVID-19. Clones were read by immunoSEQ multiplex PCR, and TCRdb kept only the in-frame ones, dropping some. The sample has 130,000 to 150,000 clones, around 87% seen once. The material sequenced was peripheral blood. These receptors were taken from a man aged 18-30 years with COVID-19, enrolled during active disease. The CDR3 runs from the conserved cysteine through the conserved F or W. A D gene is named only where the DNA matches it firmly. Clone size is not always given. Where it is, it says once, few, many or a class for expanded clones.

DNA: TGTGCCAGCAGCCCCGACGGGACAGGGGTCTACGAGCAGTACTTC; CDR3: CASSPDGTGVYEQYF; V: TRBV6-2/TRBV6-3; D: TRBD1; size: once; J: TRBJ2-7; length: 15
DNA: TGTGCCACCAGTGATTTGAGGGGGGAGACCCAGTACTTC; CDR3: CATSDLRGETQYF; V: TRBV24-1; D: NA; size: NA; J: TRBJ2-5; length: 13
DNA: TGTGCCAGCTCACCAGGGCAAGGGGCCACTGAAGCTTTCTTT; CDR3: CASSPGQGATEAFF; V: TRBV18; D: NA; size: NA; J: TRBJ1-1; length: 14
DNA: TGTGCCAGCAGCCAAAGACGGACAGGAGTTAATGAAAAACTGCTTTTT; CDR3: CASSQRRTGVNEKLLF; V: TRBV7-9; D: TRBD1; size: NA; J: TRBJ1-4; length: 16
DNA: TGTGCCAGTAGTATAGGAATCGCGCGGACCTACGAGCAGTACTTC; CDR3: CASSIGIARTYEQYF; V: TRBV19; D: NA; size: NA; J: TRBJ2-7; length: 15
DNA: TGTGCCAGCAGTTTATCCCTCTCCTACAATGAGCAGTTCTTC; CDR3: CASSLSLSYNEQFF; V: TRBV28; D: NA; size: NA; J: TRBJ2-1; length: 14
DNA: TGTGCCAGCAGTTACTACGGACAGTCCAATCAGCCCCAGCATTTT; CDR3: CASSYYGQSNQPQHF; V: TRBV6-2/TRBV6-3; D: NA; size: NA; J: TRBJ1-5; length: 15
DNA: TGTGCCAGCAGCCCCCGGGACAGGGGGCAGGGTGTCGCTTTCTTT; CDR3: CASSPRDRGQGVAFF; V: TRBV7-2; D: TRBD1; size: NA; J: TRBJ1-1; length: 15
DNA: TGTGCCAGCAGTCCCCCCCAGCTAGCGGGCTCCTACGAGCAGTACTTC; CDR3: CASSPPQLAGSYEQYF; V: TRBV28; D: TRBD2; size: NA; J: TRBJ2-7; length: 16
DNA: TGTGCCAGTAGTACCCGACAGGGTGGAAGGCAAGAGACCCAGTACTTC; CDR3: CASSTRQGGRQETQYF; V: TRBV19; D: TRBD1; size: NA; J: TRBJ2-5; length: 16
DNA: TGCGCCAGCAGCTTGGGACAGCAGTTAGGCGGAGAGACCCAGTACTTC; CDR3: CASSLGQQLGGETQYF; V: TRBV5-1; D: NA; size: NA; J: TRBJ2-5; length: 16
DNA: TGTGCCAGTAGTATCCGGCAGGCTAATTCACCCCTCCACTTT; CDR3: CASSIRQANSPLHF; V: TRBV19; D: NA; size: NA; J: TRBJ1-6; length: 14
DNA: TGTGCCAGCCATTGGCAGGGGGCGAACACCGGGGAGCTGTTTTTT; CDR3: CASHWQGANTGELFF; V: TRBV28; D: TRBD1; size: NA; J: TRBJ2-2; length: 15
DNA: TGCGCCACCTCGCTACGTACAGGGAACAATGAGCAGTTCTTC; CDR3: CATSLRTGNNEQFF; V: TRBV10-2; D: NA; size: NA; J: TRBJ2-1; length: 14
DNA: TGTGCCAGCAGCCCGAGGAGTGCGGCGGGGGAGCTGTTTTTT; CDR3: CASSPRSAAGELFF; V: TRBV14; D: NA; size: NA; J: TRBJ2-2; length: 14
DNA: TGTGCCAGCAGTGACCCGGCAGGGGGTCCCTACGAGCAGTACTTC; CDR3: CASSDPAGGPYEQYF; V: TRBV6-1; D: TRBD1; size: NA; J: TRBJ2-7; length: 15
DNA: TGTGCCAGTAGTTTACAGGGGCGGCAAGAGACCCAGTACTTC; CDR3: CASSLQGRQETQYF; V: TRBV19; D: TRBD1; size: NA; J: TRBJ2-5; length: 14
DNA: TGTGCCAGCAGCGTAGATAGATTTAGGAGCGATGAGCAGTTCTTC; CDR3: CASSVDRFRSDEQFF; V: TRBV9; D: NA; size: once; J: TRBJ2-1; length: 15
DNA: TGTGCCAGCAGCCCCCGGGACAGACTATACGAGCAGTACTTC; CDR3: CASSPRDRLYEQYF; V: TRBV7-9; D: TRBD1; size: NA; J: TRBJ2-7; length: 14
DNA: TGTGCCAGCAGTTTCGAGGGGGGGCCTAATGAAAAACTGTTTTTT; CDR3: CASSFEGGPNEKLFF; V: TRBV27; D: NA; size: NA; J: TRBJ1-4; length: 15
DNA: TGTGCCACCAGCAGAGATAACTATGGGGGCGGGTTGGCCAAAAACATTCAGTACTTC; CDR3: CATSRDNYGGGLAKNIQYF; V: TRBV15; D: NA; size: NA; J: TRBJ2-4; length: 19
DNA: TGTGCCAGCAGTCTCACGACAGACCAAGAGACCCAGTACTTC; CDR3: CASSLTTDQETQYF; V: TRBV28; D: NA; size: NA; J: TRBJ2-5; length: 14
DNA: TGCGCCAGCAGCCAAGAGGGCTCCCAGTACTTC; CDR3: CASSQEGSQYF; V: TRBV4-1; D: NA; size: NA; J: TRBJ2-5; length: 11
DNA: TGTGCCAGCAGTCCTAGCGGGAGGCCCTTAATGGACTTC; CDR3: CASSPSGRPLMDF; V: TRBV27; D: TRBD2; size: NA; J: TRBJ2-7; length: 13
DNA: TGTGCCAGCAGCGCAAACAGGGGGGGGACCTACGAGCAGTACTTC; CDR3: CASSANRGGTYEQYF; V: TRBV2; D: NA; size: NA; J: TRBJ2-7; length: 15
DNA: TGTGCCATCGGAGCGGGAGCGGTAGATACGCAGTATTTT; CDR3: CAIGAGAVDTQYF; V: TRBV10-3; D: TRBD2; size: few; J: TRBJ2-3; length: 13